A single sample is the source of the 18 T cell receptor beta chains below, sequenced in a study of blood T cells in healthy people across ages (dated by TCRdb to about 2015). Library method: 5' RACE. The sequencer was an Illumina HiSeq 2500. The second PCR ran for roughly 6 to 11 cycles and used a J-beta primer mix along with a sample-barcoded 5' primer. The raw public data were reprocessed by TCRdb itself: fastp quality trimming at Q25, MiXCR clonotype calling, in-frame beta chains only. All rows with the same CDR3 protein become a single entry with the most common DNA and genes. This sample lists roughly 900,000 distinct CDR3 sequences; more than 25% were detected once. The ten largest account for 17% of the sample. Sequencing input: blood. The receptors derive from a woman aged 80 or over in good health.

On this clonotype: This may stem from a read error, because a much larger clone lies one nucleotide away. The chain's CDR3 is CASSLGRWGWFF. As DNA, the CDR3 is TGTGCCAGCAGCTTGGGAAGGTGGGGGTGGTTCTTC. This chain uses TRBV7-2 with TRBJ2-1, with D perhaps matching TRBD1 or TRBD2 (5 bases each). This CDR3 contains 12 residues. CDR1 and CDR2 (germline): SGHTA, FQGNSA. Trimming took 3 bases from V and 15 from J, leaving 15 bases between them.

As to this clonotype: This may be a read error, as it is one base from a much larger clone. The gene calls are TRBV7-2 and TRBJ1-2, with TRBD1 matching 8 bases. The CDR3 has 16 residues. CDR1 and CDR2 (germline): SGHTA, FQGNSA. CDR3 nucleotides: TGTGCCAGCAGCCCCCTCGGACAGGGAGGCAGCTATGGCCACACCTTC. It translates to CASSPLGQGGSYGHTF. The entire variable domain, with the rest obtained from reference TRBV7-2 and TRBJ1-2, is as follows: GAGVSQSPSNKVTEKGKDVELRCDPISGHTALYWYRQSLGQGLEFLIYFQGNSAPDKSGLPSDRFSAERTGGSVSTLTIQRTQQEDSAVYLCASSPLGQGGSYGHTFGSGTRLTVV.

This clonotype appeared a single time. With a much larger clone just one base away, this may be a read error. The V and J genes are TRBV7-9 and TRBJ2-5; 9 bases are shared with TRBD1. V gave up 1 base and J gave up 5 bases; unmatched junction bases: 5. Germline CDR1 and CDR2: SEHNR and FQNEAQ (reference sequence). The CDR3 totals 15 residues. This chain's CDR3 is CASSLDGTGRETQYF. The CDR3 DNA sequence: TGTGCCAGCAGCTTAGACGGGACAGGGCGGGAGACCCAGTACTTC.

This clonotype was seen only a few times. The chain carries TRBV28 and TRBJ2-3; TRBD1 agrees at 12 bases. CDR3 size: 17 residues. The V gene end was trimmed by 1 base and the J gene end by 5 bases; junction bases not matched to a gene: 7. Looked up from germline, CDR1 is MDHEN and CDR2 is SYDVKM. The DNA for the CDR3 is TGTGCCAGCAGTTTATCCACCGGGACAGGGGGCGTAGATACGCAGTATTTT. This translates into CASSLSTGTGGVDTQYF.

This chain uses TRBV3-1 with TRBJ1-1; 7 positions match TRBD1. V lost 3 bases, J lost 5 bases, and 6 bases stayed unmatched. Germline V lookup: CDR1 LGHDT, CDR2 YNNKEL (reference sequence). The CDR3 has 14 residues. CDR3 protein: CASSHYNRGTEAFF. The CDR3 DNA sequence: TGTGCCAGCAGCCACTATAACAGGGGAACTGAAGCTTTCTTT.

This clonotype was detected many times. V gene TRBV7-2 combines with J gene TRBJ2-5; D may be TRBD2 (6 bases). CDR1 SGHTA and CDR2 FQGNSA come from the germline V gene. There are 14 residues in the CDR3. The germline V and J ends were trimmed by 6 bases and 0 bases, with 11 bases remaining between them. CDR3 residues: CASSTGTYQETQYF. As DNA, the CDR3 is TGTGCCAGCAGTACCGGGACTTACCAAGAGACCCAGTACTTC.

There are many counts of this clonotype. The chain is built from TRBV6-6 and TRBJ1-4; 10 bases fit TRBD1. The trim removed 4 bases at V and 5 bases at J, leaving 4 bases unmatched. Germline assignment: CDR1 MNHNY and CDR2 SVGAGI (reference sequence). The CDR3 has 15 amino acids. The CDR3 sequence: CASSSGQGRNEKLFF. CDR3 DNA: TGTGCCAGCAGTTCGGGACAGGGGAGGAATGAAAAACTGTTTTTT.

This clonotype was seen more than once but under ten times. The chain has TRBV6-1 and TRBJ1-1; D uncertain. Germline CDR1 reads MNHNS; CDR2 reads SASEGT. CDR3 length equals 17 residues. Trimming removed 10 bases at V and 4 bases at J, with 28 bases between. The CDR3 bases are TGTGCCATCAATACCAAGCAGCGCCTCGCGGGGAGCACTGAAGCTTTCTTT. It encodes CAINTKQRLAGSTEAFF.

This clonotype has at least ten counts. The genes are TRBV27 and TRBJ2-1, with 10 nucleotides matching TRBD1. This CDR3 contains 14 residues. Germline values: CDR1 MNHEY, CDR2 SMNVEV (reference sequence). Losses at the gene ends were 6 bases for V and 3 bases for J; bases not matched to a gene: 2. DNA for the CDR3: TGTGCCAGCAGAAGGACAGGGGGCTACAATGAGCAGTTCTTC. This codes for CASRRTGGYNEQFF.

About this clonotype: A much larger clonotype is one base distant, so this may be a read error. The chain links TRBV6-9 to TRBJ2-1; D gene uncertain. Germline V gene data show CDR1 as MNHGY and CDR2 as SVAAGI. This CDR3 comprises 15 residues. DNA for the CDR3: TGTGCCGGCAGTTCCTACCCGAGCTCCTACAATGAGCAGTTCTTC. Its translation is CAGSSYPSSYNEQFF.

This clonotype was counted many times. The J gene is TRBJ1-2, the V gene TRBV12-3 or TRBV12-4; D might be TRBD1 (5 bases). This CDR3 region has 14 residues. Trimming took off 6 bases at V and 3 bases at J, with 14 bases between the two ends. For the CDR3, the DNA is TGTGCCAGCAGCGGGACCTCAACTGACTATGGCTACACCTTC. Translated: CASSGTSTDYGYTF.

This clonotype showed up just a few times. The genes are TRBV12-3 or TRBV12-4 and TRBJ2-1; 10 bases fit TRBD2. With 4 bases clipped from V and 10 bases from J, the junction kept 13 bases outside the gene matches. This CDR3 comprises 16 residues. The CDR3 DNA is TGTGCCAGCAGTTATTACGGGACTAGCGCCCCTCTGGAGCAGTTCTTC. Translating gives CASSYYGTSAPLEQFF.

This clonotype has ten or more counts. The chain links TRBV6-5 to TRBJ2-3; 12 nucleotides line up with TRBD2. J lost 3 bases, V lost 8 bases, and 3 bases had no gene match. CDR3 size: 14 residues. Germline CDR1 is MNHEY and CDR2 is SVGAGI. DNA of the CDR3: TGTGCCAGCCAACTAGCGGGGGGTACAGATACGCAGTATTTT. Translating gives CASQLAGGTDTQYF.

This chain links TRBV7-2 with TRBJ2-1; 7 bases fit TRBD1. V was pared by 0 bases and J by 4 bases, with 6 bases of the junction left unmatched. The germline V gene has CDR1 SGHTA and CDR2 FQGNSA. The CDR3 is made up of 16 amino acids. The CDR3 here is CASSLAPETGYNEQFF. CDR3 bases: TGTGCCAGCAGCTTAGCGCCCGAGACAGGGTACAATGAGCAGTTCTTC.

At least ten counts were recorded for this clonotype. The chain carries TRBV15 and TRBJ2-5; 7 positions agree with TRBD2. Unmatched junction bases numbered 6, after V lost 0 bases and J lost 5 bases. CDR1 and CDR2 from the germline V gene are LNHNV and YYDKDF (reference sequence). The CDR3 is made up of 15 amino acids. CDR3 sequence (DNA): TGTGCCACCAGCAGAGAACTAGTCGGGAGGGAGACCCAGTACTTC. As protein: CATSRELVGRETQYF. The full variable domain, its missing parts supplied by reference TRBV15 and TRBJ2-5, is DAMVIQNPRYQVTQFGKPVTLSCSQTLNHNVMYWYQQKSSQAPKLLFHYYDKDFNNEADTPDNFQSRRPNTSFCFLDIRSPGLGDTAMYLCATSRELVGRETQYFGPGTRLLVL.

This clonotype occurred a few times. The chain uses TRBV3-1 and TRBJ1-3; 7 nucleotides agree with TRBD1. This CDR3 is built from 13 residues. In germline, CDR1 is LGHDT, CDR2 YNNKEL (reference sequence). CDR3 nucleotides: TGTACCGCACGACAGGGATCTGGAAACACCATATATTTT. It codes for CTARQGSGNTIYF. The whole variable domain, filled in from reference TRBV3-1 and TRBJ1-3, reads DTAVSQTPKYLVTQMGNDKSIKCEQNLGHDTMYWYKQDSKKFLKIMFSYNNKELIINETVPNRFSPKSPDKAHLNLHINSLELGDSAVYFCTARQGSGNTIYFGEGSWLTVV.

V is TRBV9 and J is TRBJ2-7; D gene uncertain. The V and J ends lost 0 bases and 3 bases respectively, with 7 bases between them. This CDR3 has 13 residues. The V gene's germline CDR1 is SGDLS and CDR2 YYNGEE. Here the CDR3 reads CASSVADGYEQYF. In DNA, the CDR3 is TGTGCCAGCAGCGTAGCGGACGGCTACGAGCAGTACTTC.

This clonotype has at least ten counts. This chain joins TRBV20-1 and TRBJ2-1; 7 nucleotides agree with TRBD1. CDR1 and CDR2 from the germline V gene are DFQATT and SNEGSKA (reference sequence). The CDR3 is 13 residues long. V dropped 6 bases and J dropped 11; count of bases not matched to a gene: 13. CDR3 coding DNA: TGCAGTGCCAACCGGGACAGAGGCCCTAAGCAGTTCTTC. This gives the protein CSANRDRGPKQFF.